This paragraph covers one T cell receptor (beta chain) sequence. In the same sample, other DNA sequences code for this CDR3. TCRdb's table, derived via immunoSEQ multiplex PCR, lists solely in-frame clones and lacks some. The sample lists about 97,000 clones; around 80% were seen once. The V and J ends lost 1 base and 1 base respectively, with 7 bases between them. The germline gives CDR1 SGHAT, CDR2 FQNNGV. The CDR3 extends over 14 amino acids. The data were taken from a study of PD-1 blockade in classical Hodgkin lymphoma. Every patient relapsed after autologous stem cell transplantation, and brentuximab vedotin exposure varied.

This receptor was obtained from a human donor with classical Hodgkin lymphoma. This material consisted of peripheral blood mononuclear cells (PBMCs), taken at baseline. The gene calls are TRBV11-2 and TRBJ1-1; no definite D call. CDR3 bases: TGTGCCAGCAGCTTAGGAACCGGGAACACTGAAGCTTTCTTT. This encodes CASSLGTGNTEAFF.